This T cell receptor beta chain came from a study of blood T cells in healthy people across ages. Regarding the study as a whole: The recorded TCR beta diversity per million T cells decreased in a roughly linear manner with age. Shifts in expanded clonotypes may have been confounded by donor CMV status, which was unknown.

Remarks on this clonotype: Its antigen is currently unknown.

A J-beta primer mix and a sample-barcoded 5' primer were used in a second PCR of about 7 to 12 cycles. Using its own MiXCR run on the 5' RACE reads, TCRdb lists one record per CDR3 protein. The table shows approximately 940,000 distinct CDR3 sequences, with roughly 48% occurring only once. Donors ranged from 6 to 90 years old and were healthy Caucasians in Russia. PBMCs, at least 6.5 million per sample, were isolated. The CDR3 runs to 17 residues. Germline V lookup: CDR1 LGHDT, CDR2 YNNKEL (reference sequence). Between the trimmed V and J ends, which lost 2 bases and 3 bases, there was a span of 20 bases.

V and J are TRBV3-1 and TRBJ2-7, with D unresolved. The clonotype was recovered from a man aged 30-40 years in good health. The sequencing input was blood. The CDR3 coding sequence is TGTGCCAGCAGCCAATACTCCCAAAAGGACGGATACTACGAGCAGTACTTC. The encoded protein is CASSQYSQKDGYYEQYF.